This TCR beta chain was captured in a study of T cell repertoires in cytomegalovirus infection. Study as a whole: HLA-C-restricted CMV epitopes, recently identified, and well-studied HLA-B-restricted ones were used by the study. Public TCR beta signatures were indicative of both CMV infection and a matching HLA type. Findings of the study overall: The ex vivo response was dominated by HLA-C-restricted CMV-specific TCR beta clonotypes. Individuals carrying CMV plus the relevant HLA were identified by cumulative frequency of public TCR beta families.

V lost 0 bases and J 2 bases, leaving 10 bases between the germline ends. The germline CDR1 and CDR2 sequences are SGHVS and FNYEAQ. This CDR3 spans 15 amino acids. In this sample, this clonotype turned up a few times. The antigen is not known. MiXCR, run by TCRdb on the reads, gives a single entry per CDR3 protein. The data show hundreds of thousands of distinct CDR3 sequences, about 44% seen once. This TCR was sampled from a human donor in good health (CMV status not recorded). Some clones in this sample may be carry-over from other donors' samples. This sample comprised cultured PBMCs, obtained from culture after CMV antigen stimulation. V gene TRBV7-6 combines with J gene TRBJ2-5; tentatively, D is TRBD1 or TRBD2 (5 bases each). CDR3 residues: CASSLAGTVQETQYF. CDR3 bases: TGTGCCAGCAGCTTAGCCGGGACGGTACAAGAGACCCAGTACTTC.